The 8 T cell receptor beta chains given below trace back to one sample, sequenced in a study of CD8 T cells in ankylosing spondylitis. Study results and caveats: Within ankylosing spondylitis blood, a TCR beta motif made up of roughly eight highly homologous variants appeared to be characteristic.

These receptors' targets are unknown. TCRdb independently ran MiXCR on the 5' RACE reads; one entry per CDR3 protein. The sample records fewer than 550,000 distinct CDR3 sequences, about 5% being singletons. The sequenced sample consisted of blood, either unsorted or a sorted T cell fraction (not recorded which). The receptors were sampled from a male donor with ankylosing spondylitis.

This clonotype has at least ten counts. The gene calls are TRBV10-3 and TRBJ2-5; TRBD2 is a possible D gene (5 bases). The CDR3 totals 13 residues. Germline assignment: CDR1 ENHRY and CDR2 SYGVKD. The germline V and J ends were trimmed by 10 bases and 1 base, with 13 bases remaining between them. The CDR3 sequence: CATTRGLQETQYF. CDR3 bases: TGTGCCACCACCCGGGGTCTCCAAGAGACCCAGTACTTC.

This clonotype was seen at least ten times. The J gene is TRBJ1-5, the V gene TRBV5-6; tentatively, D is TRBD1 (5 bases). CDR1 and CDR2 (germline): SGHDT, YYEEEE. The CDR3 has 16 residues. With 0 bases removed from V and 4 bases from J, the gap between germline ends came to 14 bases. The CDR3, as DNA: TGTGCCAGCAGCTTGGCCGTGGGCGCAGGGAATCAGCCCCAGCATTTT. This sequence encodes CASSLAVGAGNQPQHF.

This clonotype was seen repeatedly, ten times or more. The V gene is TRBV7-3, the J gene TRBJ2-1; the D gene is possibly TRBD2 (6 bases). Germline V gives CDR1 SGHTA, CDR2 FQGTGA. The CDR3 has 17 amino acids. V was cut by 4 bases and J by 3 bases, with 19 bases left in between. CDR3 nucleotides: TGTGCCAGCAGCTACTGGCCAGTAGGGGAGGACTACAATGAGCAGTTCTTC. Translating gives CASSYWPVGEDYNEQFF.

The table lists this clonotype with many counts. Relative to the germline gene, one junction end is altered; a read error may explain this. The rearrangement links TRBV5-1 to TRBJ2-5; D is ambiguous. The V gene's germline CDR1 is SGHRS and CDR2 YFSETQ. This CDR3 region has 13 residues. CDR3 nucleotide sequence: TGTGCCAGCAGCCTCGGAAACCAGGAGACCCAGTACTTC. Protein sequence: CASSLGNQETQYF. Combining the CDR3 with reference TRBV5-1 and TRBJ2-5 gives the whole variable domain KAGVTQTPRYLIKTRGQQVTLSCSPISGHRSVSWYQQTPGQGLQFLFEYFSETQRNKGNFPGRFSGRQFSNSRSEMNVSTLELGDSALYLCASSLGNQETQYFGPGTRLLVL.

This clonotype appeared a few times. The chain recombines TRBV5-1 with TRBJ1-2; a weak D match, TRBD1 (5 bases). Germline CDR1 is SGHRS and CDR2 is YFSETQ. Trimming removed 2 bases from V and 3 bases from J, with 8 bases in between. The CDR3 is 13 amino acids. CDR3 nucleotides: TGCGCCAGCAGCTTTTCCAGGGACTATGGCTACACCTTC. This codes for CASSFSRDYGYTF.

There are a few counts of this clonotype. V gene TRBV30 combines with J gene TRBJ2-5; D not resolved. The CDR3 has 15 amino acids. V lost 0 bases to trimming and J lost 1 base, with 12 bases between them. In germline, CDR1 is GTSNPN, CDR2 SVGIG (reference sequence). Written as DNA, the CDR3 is TGTGCCTGGAGTGTGAACGCCGCCGTCCAAGAGACCCAGTACTTC. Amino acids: CAWSVNAAVQETQYF.

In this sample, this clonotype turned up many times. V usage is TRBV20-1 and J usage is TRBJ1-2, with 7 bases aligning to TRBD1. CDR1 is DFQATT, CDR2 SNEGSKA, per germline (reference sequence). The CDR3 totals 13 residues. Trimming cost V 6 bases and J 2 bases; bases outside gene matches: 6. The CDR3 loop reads CSAETGTNYGYTF. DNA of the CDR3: TGCAGTGCAGAGACAGGGACCAACTATGGCTACACCTTC.

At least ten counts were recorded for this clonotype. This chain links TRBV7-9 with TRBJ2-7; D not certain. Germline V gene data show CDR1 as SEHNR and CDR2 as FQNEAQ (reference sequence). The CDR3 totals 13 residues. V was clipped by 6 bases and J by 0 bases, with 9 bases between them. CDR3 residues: CASRLDDSYEQYF. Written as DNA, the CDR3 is TGTGCCAGCAGGCTCGACGACTCCTACGAGCAGTACTTC.